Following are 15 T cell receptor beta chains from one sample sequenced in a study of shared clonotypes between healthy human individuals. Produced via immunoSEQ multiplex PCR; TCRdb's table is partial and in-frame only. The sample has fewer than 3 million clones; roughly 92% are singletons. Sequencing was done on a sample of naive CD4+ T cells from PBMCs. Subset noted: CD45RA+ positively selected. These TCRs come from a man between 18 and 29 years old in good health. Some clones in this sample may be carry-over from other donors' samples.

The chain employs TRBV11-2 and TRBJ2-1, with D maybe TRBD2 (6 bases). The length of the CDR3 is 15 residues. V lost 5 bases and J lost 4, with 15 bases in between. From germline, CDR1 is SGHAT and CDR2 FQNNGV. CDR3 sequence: CASSRSRAGYNEQFF. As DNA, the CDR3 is TGTGCCAGCAGCCGCAGCAGGGCGGGGTACAATGAGCAGTTCTTC.

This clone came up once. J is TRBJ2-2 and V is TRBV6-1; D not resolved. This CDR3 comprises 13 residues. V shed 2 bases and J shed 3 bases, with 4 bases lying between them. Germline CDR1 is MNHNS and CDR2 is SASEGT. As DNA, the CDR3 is TGTGCCAGCAGTGAACGATACACCGGGGAGCTGTTTTTT. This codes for CASSERYTGELFF.

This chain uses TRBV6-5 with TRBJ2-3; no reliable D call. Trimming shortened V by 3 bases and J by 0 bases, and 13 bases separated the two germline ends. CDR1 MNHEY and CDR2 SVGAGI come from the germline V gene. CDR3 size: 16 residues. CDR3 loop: CASSYDWQSSTDTQYF. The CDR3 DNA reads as TGTGCCAGCAGTTATGATTGGCAAAGTAGCACAGATACGCAGTATTTT.

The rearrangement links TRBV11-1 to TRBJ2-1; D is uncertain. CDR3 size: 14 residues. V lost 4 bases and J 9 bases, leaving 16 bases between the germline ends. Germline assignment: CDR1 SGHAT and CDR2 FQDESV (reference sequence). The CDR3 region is CASSYGPKTGEQFF. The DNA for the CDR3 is TGTGCCAGCAGCTATGGGCCCAAAACCGGTGAGCAGTTCTTC.

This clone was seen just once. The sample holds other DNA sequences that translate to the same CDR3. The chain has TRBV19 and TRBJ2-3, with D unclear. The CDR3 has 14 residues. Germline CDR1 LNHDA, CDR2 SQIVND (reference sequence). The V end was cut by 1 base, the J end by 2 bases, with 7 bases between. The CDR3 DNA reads TGTGCCAGTAGTATAGGAGGCCACACAGATACGCAGTATTTT. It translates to CASSIGGHTDTQYF.

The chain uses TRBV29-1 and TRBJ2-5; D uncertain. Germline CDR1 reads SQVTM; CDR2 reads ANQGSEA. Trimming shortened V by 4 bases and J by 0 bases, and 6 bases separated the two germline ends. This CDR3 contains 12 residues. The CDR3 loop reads CSVVRNQETQYF. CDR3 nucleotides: TGCAGCGTTGTACGGAACCAAGAGACCCAGTACTTC.

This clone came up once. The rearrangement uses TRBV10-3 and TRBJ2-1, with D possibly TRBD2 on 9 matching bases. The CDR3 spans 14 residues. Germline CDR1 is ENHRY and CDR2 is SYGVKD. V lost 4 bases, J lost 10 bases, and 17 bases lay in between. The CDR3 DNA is TGTGCCATCAGTGCCTCTAGCGGGACAGGCGAGCAGTTCTTC. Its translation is CAISASSGTGEQFF.

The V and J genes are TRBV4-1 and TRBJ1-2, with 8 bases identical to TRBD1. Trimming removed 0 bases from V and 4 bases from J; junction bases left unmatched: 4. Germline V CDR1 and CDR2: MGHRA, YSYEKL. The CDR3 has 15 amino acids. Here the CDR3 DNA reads TGCGCCAGCAGCCAAGAGGGACAGGCCGGCTATGGCTACACCTTC. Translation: CASSQEGQAGYGYTF.

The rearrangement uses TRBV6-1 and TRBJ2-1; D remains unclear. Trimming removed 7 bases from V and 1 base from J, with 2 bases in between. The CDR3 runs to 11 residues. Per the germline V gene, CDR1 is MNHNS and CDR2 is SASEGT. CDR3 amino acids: CASMSYNEQFF. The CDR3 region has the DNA TGTGCCAGCATGTCCTACAATGAGCAGTTCTTC.

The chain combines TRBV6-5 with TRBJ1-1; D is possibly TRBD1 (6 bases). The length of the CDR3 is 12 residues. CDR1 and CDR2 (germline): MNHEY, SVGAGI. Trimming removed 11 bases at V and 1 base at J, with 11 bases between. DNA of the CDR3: TGTGCCTCCAGGACAGCGAACACTGAAGCTTTCTTT. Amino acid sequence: CASRTANTEAFF.

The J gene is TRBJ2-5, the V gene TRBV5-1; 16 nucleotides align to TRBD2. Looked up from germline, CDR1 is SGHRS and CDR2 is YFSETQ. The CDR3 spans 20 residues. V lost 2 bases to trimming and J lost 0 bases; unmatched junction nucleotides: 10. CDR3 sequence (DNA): TGCGCCAGCAGCTTACCGGGACTAGCGGGAGGGGGCCTGTACCAAGAGACCCAGTACTTC. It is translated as CASSLPGLAGGGLYQETQYF. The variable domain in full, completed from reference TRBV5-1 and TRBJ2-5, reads KAGVTQTPRYLIKTRGQQVTLSCSPISGHRSVSWYQQTPGQGLQFLFEYFSETQRNKGNFPGRFSGRQFSNSRSEMNVSTLELGDSALYLCASSLPGLAGGGLYQETQYFGPGTRLLVL.

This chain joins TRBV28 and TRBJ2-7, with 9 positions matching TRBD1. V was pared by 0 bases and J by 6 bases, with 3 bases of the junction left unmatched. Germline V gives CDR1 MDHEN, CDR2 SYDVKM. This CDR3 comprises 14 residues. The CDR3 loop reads CASSLWGQGAEQYF. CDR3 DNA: TGTGCCAGCAGTTTATGGGGACAGGGTGCCGAGCAGTACTTC.

Here the CDR3 DNA reads TGTGCCACCGGACAGTTGTACGAGCAGTACTTC. It specifies CATGQLYEQYF. The rearrangement links TRBV6-5 to TRBJ2-7; D may be TRBD1 (6 bases). Germline loops: CDR1 MNHEY, CDR2 SVGAGI. This CDR3 is 11 amino acids long. V was cut by 10 bases and J by 4 bases, with 11 bases left in between.

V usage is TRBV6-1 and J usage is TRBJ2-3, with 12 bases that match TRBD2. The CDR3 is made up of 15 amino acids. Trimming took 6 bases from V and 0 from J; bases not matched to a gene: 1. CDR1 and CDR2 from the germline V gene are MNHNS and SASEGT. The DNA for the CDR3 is TGTGCCAGCAGCGGACTAGCGGGAAGCACAGATACGCAGTATTTT. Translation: CASSGLAGSTDTQYF.

CDR3 DNA: TGTGCCAGCAGCCAAGACTCACCGTCAGTAACAGGGAGCACTGAAGCTTTCTTT. Amino acids: CASSQDSPSVTGSTEAFF. The V and J genes are TRBV14 and TRBJ1-1, with D maybe TRBD1 (6 bases). The V end was cut by 0 bases, the J end by 4 bases, with 21 bases between. Germline V gene lookup returns CDR1 SGHDN and CDR2 FVKESK. This CDR3 contains 18 residues.